These T cell receptor beta chains were read from a single sample in a study of siplizumab effects on memory and regulatory T cells. Clones were read by immunoSEQ multiplex PCR, and TCRdb kept only the in-frame ones, dropping some. The sample holds some 80,000 clones, approximately 95% seen once. Specimen: CD8+ T cells sorted from blood. The receptors were gathered from a human donor in good health. The CDR3 runs from the conserved cysteine through the conserved F or W. The D gene is left open where the match is weak. A clone size is listed for some rows: how often the clone was seen (once, few, many), or a class if it is expanded.

- - TRBJ1-1 TRBV28 TGTGCCAGCAACACGAAAGGACCGGTCTCTTGGACTGAAGCTTTCTTT CASNTKGPVSWTEAFF
- - TRBJ2-1 TRBV6-4 TGTGCCAGCAGTTCCCCCGCGGATCCCTCTATCCAGTTCTTC CASSSPADPSIQFF
- - TRBJ2-1 TRBV27 TGTGCCAGCAGTTTTCGGAGCGGCTACAATGAGCAGTTCTTC CASSFRSGYNEQFF
few - TRBJ1-1 TRBV13 TGTGCCAGCAGCCCCCAGAACACTGAAGCTTTCTTT CASSPQNTEAFF
- - TRBJ2-7 TRBV7-9 TGTGCCAGCAGCTTAGGGAGCTACGAGCAGTACTTC CASSLGSYEQYF
- TRBD2 TRBJ2-5 TRBV19 TGTGCCAGTAGTCCGCGAGCGGGGATCGTGGAGACCCAGTACTTC CASSPRAGIVETQYF
- - TRBJ1-3 TRBV9 TGTGCCAGCAGCGAGGTCTCCACCTCTGGAAACACCATATATTTT CASSEVSTSGNTIYF
- - TRBJ1-5 TRBV5-5 TGTGCCAGCAGCAATGGACAGATCAGCAATCAGCCCCAGCATTTT CASSNGQISNQPQHF
- - TRBJ2-2 TRBV9 TGTGCCAGCAGGGAGGGGAGTAACACCGGGGAGCTGTTTTTT CASREGSNTGELFF
- TRBD1 TRBJ1-2 TRBV29-1 TGCAGCGTGGAGGAAGGGACAGGGAATGGCTACACCTTC CSVEEGTGNGYTF
- - TRBJ1-2 TRBV16 TGTGCCAGCAGCCAATCGGCCAGGGTTACTCTCTATGGCTACACCTTC CASSQSARVTLYGYTF
- - TRBJ2-7 TRBV4-1 TGCGCCAGCAGCCAAGATTTCGGGGCTCCCTCCTACGAGCAGTACTTC CASSQDFGAPSYEQYF
- TRBD2 TRBJ2-1 TRBV5-1 TGCGCCAGCAGTCTGGGACTAGCGGCCTACAATGAGCAGTTCTTC CASSLGLAAYNEQFF
- TRBD1 TRBJ1-2 TRBV29-1 TGCAGCGTCCCCGGGACAGGGGTCTATGGCTACACCTTC CSVPGTGVYGYTF
- - TRBJ2-5 TRBV29-1 TGCAGCGTTAGGGGGGGGTCCGGAGAGACCCAGTACTTC CSVRGGSGETQYF
- - TRBJ1-4 TRBV5-3 TGTGCCAGAAGCTTGTGCGAACTGTTTTTT CARSLCELFF
- - TRBJ1-1 TRBV5-1 TGCGCCATTCCCTACCGACAGGTGAACATGAACACTGAAGCTTTCTTT CAIPYRQVNMNTEAFF
- - TRBJ2-7 TRBV7-9 TGTGCCAGCAGCCTCAGCCCGTACGAGCAGTACTTC CASSLSPYEQYF
- TRBD1 TRBJ2-7 TRBV4-1 TGCGCCAGCAGCCAACCGGGACAGGGGGCTGGCGAGCAGTACTTC CASSQPGQGAGEQYF
- - TRBJ1-2 TRBV27 TGTGCCAGCAGTTTATCGGACGCACCCTCGTATGGCTACACCTTC CASSLSDAPSYGYTF
- - TRBJ2-1 TRBV5-4 TGTGCCAGCAGCTTTGGTGGTGAGCAGTTCTTC CASSFGGEQFF
- - TRBJ2-7 TRBV11-2 TGTGCCAGCAGCTTCAGTTACAACGAGCAGTACTTC CASSFSYNEQYF
- - TRBJ2-7 TRBV4-1 TGCGCCAGCAGCCACCTCGACAGCTCCTACGAGCAGTACTTC CASSHLDSSYEQYF
- TRBD1 TRBJ2-3 TRBV27 TGTGCCAGCAGTTTATCCCCAGGGGGCCGAGATACGCAGTATTTT CASSLSPGGRDTQYF
- TRBD1 TRBJ1-4 TRBV11-2 TGTGCCAGCAGCTTAGGTTTGGACAGGGCCAATGAAAAACTGTTTTTT CASSLGLDRANEKLFF
- TRBD1 TRBJ2-7 TRBV18 TGTGCCAGCTCACCACAGGACAGGGTCTCTTTCGAGCAGTACTTC CASSPQDRVSFEQYF
- - TRBJ1-2 TRBV4-1 TGCGCCAGCAGCCAAGAGTCCGGCAGGGGATCCTATGGCTACACCTTC CASSQESGRGSYGYTF
- TRBD2 TRBJ2-3 TRBV9 TGTGCCAGCAGCGTAGGTGGCGGGAGGGGGTCAGATACGCAGTATTTT CASSVGGGRGSDTQYF
once - TRBJ2-1 TRBV14 TGTGCCAGCAGCCAAGAGATAGGGGACCCCAATGAGCAGTTCTTC CASSQEIGDPNEQFF
- - TRBJ1-2 TRBV6-4 TGTGCCAGCAGTGATCACCTGGGTTATGGCTACACCTTC CASSDHLGYGYTF
- - TRBJ2-7 TRBV7-8 TGTGCCAGCAGCTTATTGGAGGGGGCTTACGAGCAGTACTTC CASSLLEGAYEQYF
- - TRBJ2-1 TRBV7-9 TGTGCCAGCAGCTTAAGTGGCGGGGATGAGCAGTTCTTC CASSLSGGDEQFF
- TRBD1 TRBJ2-7 TRBV25-1 TGTGCCAGCAGTGAATCGGGACAGTTCTACGAGCAGTACTTC CASSESGQFYEQYF
- - TRBJ2-3 TRBV7-9 TGTGCCAGTAGCGTGGATACGCAGTATTTT CASSVDTQYF
- TRBD1 TRBJ2-1 TRBV20-1 TGCAGTGCGAGGACAGGGGAGCAGTTCTTC CSARTGEQFF
few - TRBJ1-1 TRBV5-1 TGCGCCAGCAGCCCCCCCGCGGGCACTGAAGCTTTCTTT CASSPPAGTEAFF
- - TRBJ1-5 TRBV4-1 TGCGCCAGCAGCCAAGCCCCGGACTTTCAGCCCCAGCATTTT CASSQAPDFQPQHF
- - TRBJ2-1 TRBV4-1 TGCGCCAGCAGCCAAACCCCAGAAGCCTACAATGAGCAGTTCTTC CASSQTPEAYNEQFF
- TRBD2 TRBJ2-4 TRBV6-5 TGTGCCAGCAGTCTTAGGGGCGGGAGTGTACACATTCAGTACTTC CASSLRGGSVHIQYF
- TRBD1 TRBJ1-1 TRBV9 TGTGCCAGCAGCGCAGGGGACAGAAACACTGAAGCTTTCTTT CASSAGDRNTEAFF
- - TRBJ2-7 TRBV18 TGTGCCAGCTCACCACCCCTCGGCCCATCCTACGAGCAGTACTTC CASSPPLGPSYEQYF
- TRBD2 TRBJ2-7 TRBV27 TGTGCCAGCAGTTTTGTAGCGGGCAGCTCCTACGAGCAGTACTTC CASSFVAGSSYEQYF
- - TRBJ1-1 TRBV7-2 TGTGCCAGCAGCTCTCTATCCGGCCTTGAAGCTTTCTTT CASSSLSGLEAFF
once - TRBJ1-6 TRBV19 TGTGCCAGTAGTTCTGGGCAGGGAGGGAATTCACCCCTCCACTTT CASSSGQGGNSPLHF
- - TRBJ1-2 TRBV27 TGTGCCAGCAGTCCACACGGGACGTCGACAAGGCGAGGCTACACCTTC CASSPHGTSTRRGYTF
- - TRBJ1-1 TRBV6-5 TGTGCCAGCAGTTACGGGAGGGGCACTGAAGCTTTCTTT CASSYGRGTEAFF
once - TRBJ2-7 TRBV28 TGTGCCAGCATGGCGGGGTACTACGAGCAGTACTTC CASMAGYYEQYF
- - TRBJ2-1 TRBV27 TGTGCCAGCAGTTTCCGGACAGAAGTTGAGCAGTTCTTC CASSFRTEVEQFF
- - TRBJ2-5 TRBV7-9 TGTGCCAGCAGCTTCGACGGAGAGACCCAGTACTTC CASSFDGETQYF